These 6 T cell receptor beta chains originate from one sample sequenced in a study of technical replicates of blood from four donors. Clones were read by immunoSEQ multiplex PCR, and TCRdb kept only the in-frame ones, dropping some. The sample lists roughly 85,000 clones, approximately 95% occurring once. Sequencing was carried out using T cells isolated from PBMCs. These receptors were obtained from a human donor in good health.

The genes are TRBV5-1 and TRBJ2-5; weak D call: TRBD1 (6 bases). The CDR3 extends over 13 amino acids. V lost 0 bases, J lost 7 bases, and 10 bases lay in between. Germline loops: CDR1 SGHRS, CDR2 YFSETQ. In DNA, the CDR3 is TGCGCCAGCAGCTTGGAGGGGGACGCGACCCAGTACTTC. As protein: CASSLEGDATQYF.

V and J are TRBV28 and TRBJ2-3; D is perhaps TRBD2 (5 bases). This CDR3 has 16 amino acids. The V gene's germline CDR1 is MDHEN and CDR2 SYDVKM. The ends were cut back, 3 bases at V and 1 base at J, with 14 bases in the middle. The CDR3 loop is CASSFSGYGGTDTQYF. The CDR3 DNA is TGTGCCAGCAGTTTTTCGGGGTATGGCGGCACAGATACGCAGTATTTT.

The rearrangement uses TRBV5-1 and TRBJ2-3; the D gene is possibly TRBD2 (5 bases). The germline V gene encodes CDR1 SGHRS and CDR2 YFSETQ. V lost 0 bases to trimming and J lost 3 bases, with 11 bases between them. CDR3 length: 15 residues. The CDR3 DNA reads as TGCGCCAGCAGCTTGGTAGGGAGAGAGACAGATACGCAGTATTTT. This codes for CASSLVGRETDTQYF. Full variable domain (remainder filled in from reference TRBV5-1 and TRBJ2-3): KAGVTQTPRYLIKTRGQQVTLSCSPISGHRSVSWYQQTPGQGLQFLFEYFSETQRNKGNFPGRFSGRQFSNSRSEMNVSTLELGDSALYLCASSLVGRETDTQYFGPGTRLTVL.

V gene TRBV9 combines with J gene TRBJ2-5; TRBD2 is a possible D gene (5 bases). The CDR3 consists of 14 residues. Germline V lookup: CDR1 SGDLS, CDR2 YYNGEE. V lost 3 bases and J 0 bases, leaving 9 bases between the germline ends. Here the CDR3 DNA reads TGTGCCAGCAGCGCCGGACTGGACCAAGAGACCCAGTACTTC. Protein: CASSAGLDQETQYF.

The chain carries TRBV2 and TRBJ1-4, with D perhaps TRBD1 (6 bases). Germline V gives CDR1 SNHLY, CDR2 FYNNEI. This CDR3 spans 15 amino acids. V gave up 3 bases and J gave up 5 bases, with 13 bases separating them. The CDR3, as DNA: TGTGCCAGCAGTGATTACGAGGGGGAAAATGAAAAACTGTTTTTT. It specifies CASSDYEGENEKLFF. The full variable domain, in which reference TRBV2 and TRBJ1-4 provide the parts outside the CDR3, is EPEVTQTPSHQVTQMGQEVILRCVPISNHLYFYWYRQILGQKVEFLVSFYNNEISEKSEIFDDQFSVERPDGSNFTLKIRSTKLEDSAMYFCASSDYEGENEKLFFGSGTQLSVL.

The rearrangement joins TRBV5-1 to TRBJ1-1, with D maybe TRBD1 (6 bases). This CDR3 has 15 residues. Germline-derived CDR1 and CDR2 are SGHRS and YFSETQ. V was clipped by 7 bases and J by 3 bases, with 19 bases between them. The CDR3 sequence is CASQPRTAVDTEAFF. The DNA of the CDR3 is TGCGCCAGCCAGCCAAGGACAGCAGTTGACACTGAAGCTTTCTTT.